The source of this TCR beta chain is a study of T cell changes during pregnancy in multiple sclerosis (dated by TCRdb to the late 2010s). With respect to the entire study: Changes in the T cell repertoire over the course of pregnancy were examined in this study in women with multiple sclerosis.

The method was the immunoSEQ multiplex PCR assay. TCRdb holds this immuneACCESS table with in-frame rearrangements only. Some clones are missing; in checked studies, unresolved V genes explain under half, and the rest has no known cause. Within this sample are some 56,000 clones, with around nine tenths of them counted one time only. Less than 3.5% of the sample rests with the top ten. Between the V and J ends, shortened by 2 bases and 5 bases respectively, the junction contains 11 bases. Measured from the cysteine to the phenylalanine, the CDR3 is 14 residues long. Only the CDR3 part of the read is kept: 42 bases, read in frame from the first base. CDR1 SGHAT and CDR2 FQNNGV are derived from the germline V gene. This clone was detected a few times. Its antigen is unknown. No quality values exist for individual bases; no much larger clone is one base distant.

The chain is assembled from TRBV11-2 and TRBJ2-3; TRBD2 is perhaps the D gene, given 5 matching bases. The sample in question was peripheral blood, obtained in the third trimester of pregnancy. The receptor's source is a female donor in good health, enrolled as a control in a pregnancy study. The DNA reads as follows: TGTGCCAGCAGCTTATGGCGGGCTCAAGATACGCAGTATTTT. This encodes CASSLWRAQDTQYF.